This T cell receptor beta chain was sequenced in a study of OX40 agonist ivuxolimab in advanced cancers. Study summary: Three individuals attained partial responses, comprising one hepatocellular carcinoma case and two cutaneous melanoma cases. Findings and limits, study-wide: Among T cells, CD8+ cells averaged more expanded clones than CD4+ cells. Doses of 0.1 to 3.0 mg/kg were accompanied by clonal expansion of CD4+ and CD8+ blood T cells by week 6.

CDR1 SNHLY and CDR2 FYNNEI come from the germline V gene. V was clipped by 5 bases and J by 3 bases; unmatched bases: 10. CDR3 size: 16 residues. TCRdb's copy holds only in-frame clones and misses some; the assay was immunoSEQ multiplex PCR. The sample lists some 110,000 clones, just under 95% seen once, with more than 0.15% in the top ten. Worth noting for this clone: Its antigen remains unknown.

Blood draws occurred at baseline, cycle 4 day 1, and cycle 7 day 1. The sequence was collected from an adult with an advanced solid tumor such as melanoma, head and neck, liver or kidney cancer. V and J are TRBV2 and TRBJ2-1, with 7 bases that match TRBD1. The sequenced sample was CD4+ or CD8+ T cells sorted from blood, obtained in a trial of the OX40 agonist ivuxolimab. CDR3 bases: TGTGCCAGCAGTTCTCCGGGACAGAGGTTCTACAATGAGCAGTTCTTC. It encodes CASSSPGQRFYNEQFF.